This T cell receptor beta chain was sequenced during a study of OX40 agonist ivuxolimab in advanced cancers. General notes on the study: The costimulatory receptor OX40 (CD134) was targeted by ivuxolimab, a fully human IgG2 agonistic monoclonal antibody. In the dose-escalation cohort, 75% to 85% of patients were male, and the mean age was approximately 60 years with a range of about 20 to 79. Prior anti-PD-1, anti-PD-L1 or anti-CTLA-4 therapy was permitted, and about two fifths of dose-escalation patients had received checkpoint inhibitors. Among the 52 dose-escalation patients, some 20 had hepatocellular carcinoma, roughly 15 melanoma, 9 renal cell carcinoma and 9 head and neck cancer. The paper covers the monotherapy dose-escalation part of the phase I ivuxolimab trial, which included N of about 50 patients. Intravenous ivuxolimab was administered to patients every 2 weeks at six dose levels: 0.01, 0.1, 0.3, 1.5, 3 and 10 mg/kg. Peripheral TCRbeta sequencing was intended to test whether TCR sequence diversity was altered and clonal T-cell expansion was caused by ivuxolimab. Partial responses were achieved by three dose-escalation patients, of whom one had hepatocellular carcinoma and two had cutaneous melanoma.

From a lookup of the germline V gene (reference sequence), CDR1 and CDR2 are SEHNR and FQNEAQ. V is cut by 4 bases and J by 1 base, and the space between the germline ends is 7 bases. Its CDR3 holds 13 amino acids, cysteine through phenylalanine. Only the CDR3 part of the read is kept: 39 bases, read in frame from the first base. For sequencing of the TCRbeta CDR3 region, genomic DNA was extracted from the sorted cells. TCRbeta CDR3 regions were sequenced using the immunoSEQ Assay. The table comes from immuneACCESS by way of TCRdb, which keeps in-frame sequences with V and J called. Part of the clones is missing from these tables; in studies checked, under half for an unresolved V gene and the rest for unknown reasons. The sample table lists 80,000 to 85,000 clones, approximately 86% of them with a count of one. The leading ten clones occupy 5.5% to 7% of the sample. Turning to this clone: Its antigen remains undetermined. No base quality values were provided; no much bigger clone lies one nucleotide off.

Broader findings and caveats from the paper: On average, CD8+ T cells showed more expanded clones than CD4+ T cells after ivuxolimab. In the 0.1-3.0 mg/kg groups, partial responders were among the patients with the lowest normalized peripheral clonal expansion, particularly in CD8+ T cells. At doses of 0.1 to 3.0 mg/kg, clonal expansion of both CD4+ and CD8+ T cells in blood was seen between baseline and week 6. The antigen specificity of the peripheral T cells that underwent clonal expansion was not determined. Low levels of normalized T-cell clonal expansion were also seen in some patients who did not respond.

The trial excluded patients who had a history of autoimmune disease or who were on systemic immunosuppression. In every dose cohort, peripheral blood was drawn for TCR sequencing at baseline, cycle 4 day 1, and cycle 7 day 1. Samples were obtained from an open-label, multicenter, first-in-human phase I dose-escalation trial of ivuxolimab. Adults with locally advanced or metastatic melanoma, renal cell carcinoma, hepatocellular carcinoma or head and neck squamous cell carcinoma were enrolled in the trial. CD4+ and CD8+ T cells were sorted separately from peripheral blood before TCR sequencing. The receptor was isolated from an adult with an advanced solid tumor such as melanoma, head and neck, liver or kidney cancer. The specimen was CD4+ or CD8+ T cells sorted from blood, collected in a trial of the OX40 agonist ivuxolimab. The sequence links TRBV7-9 to TRBJ1-1; D gene: possibly TRBD1, on 5 matching bases. The CDR3 region has the sequence CASSSGQNTEAFF. The nucleotide sequence is given as TGTGCCAGCAGCTCCGGACAGAACACTGAAGCTTTCTTT.